These 5 T cell receptor beta chains originate from one sample sequenced in a study of Graves' ophthalmopathy and Graves' hyperthyroidism. The study amplified TCR beta CDR3 regions using RNA transcripts. Second-round multiplex PCR came after a first-round RT-PCR that employed HTBI primers. MiXCR was run by TCRdb on the multiplex PCR reads, yielding one entry per CDR3 protein. The sample gives 560,000 or so distinct CDR3 sequences, about two fifths of which show up once; about 4% is in the top ten. Sequenced sample: peripheral blood or thyroid tissue (not recorded which). These receptors were taken from an adult man with Graves' hyperthyroidism.

This clonotype was detected ten times or more. The DNA of the CDR3 is TGTGCCAGCAGAAATGGCAGGGACGGAGTTTTCTGCGAGCAGTACTTC. Translation: CASRNGRDGVFCEQYF. The chain has TRBV12-3 or TRBV12-4 and TRBJ2-7, with D perhaps matching TRBD1 or TRBD2 (5 bases each). V lost 6 bases, J lost 6 bases, and 24 bases lay in between. The CDR3 is 16 residues long.

On this clonotype: An end of the junction differs from the germline gene, which may be a read error. The V gene is TRBV7-6, the J gene TRBJ2-5; TRBD1 matches 7 bases. The CDR3 sequence is 16 residues long. Germline V gene lookup returns CDR1 SGHVS and CDR2 FNYEAQ. The CDR3 coding sequence is TGCGCCAGCAGCCAAATACCTCAGGACAGGCAAGAGACCCAGTACTTC. It specifies CASSQIPQDRQETQYF. The full variable domain, in which reference TRBV7-6 and TRBJ2-5 provide the parts outside the CDR3, is GAGVSQSPRYKVTKRGQDVALRCDPISGHVSLYWYRQALGQGPEFLTYFNYEAQQDKSGLPNDRFSAERPEGSISTLTIQRTEQRDSAMYRCASSQIPQDRQETQYFGPGTRLLVL.

Note on this clonotype: Relative to the germline gene, one junction end is altered; a read error may explain this. This sequence joins TRBV24-1 and TRBJ2-2, with 13 bases identical to TRBD2. The CDR3 consists of 18 residues. Germline-derived CDR1 and CDR2 are KGHDR and SFDVKD. CDR3 in amino acids: CATSDRTSGRADTRELFF. CDR3 nucleotides: TGTGCCACCAGTGATCGGACTAGCGGGAGAGCCGACACCCGGGAGCTGTTTTTT.

This clonotype has only a few counts. The chain combines TRBV2 with TRBJ2-7, with 7 bases matching TRBD2. CDR3 length: 11 amino acids. Germline assignment: CDR1 SNHLY and CDR2 FYNNEI. Trimming took 8 bases from V and 4 from J; bases not matched to a gene: 2. CDR3 residues: CASGAGYEQYF. The CDR3 DNA reads TGTGCCAGCGGAGCGGGGTACGAGCAGTACTTC.

The table lists this clonotype with a count of one. The chain combines TRBV15 with TRBJ1-1, with 10 bases lining up with TRBD1. Germline V gene data show CDR1 as LNHNV and CDR2 as YYDKDF (reference sequence). CDR3 length equals 13 residues. V trimming: 5 bases; J trimming: 6 bases; junction bases outside the gene matches: 3. This CDR3 is CATSRDRGSEAFF. CDR3 DNA: TGTGCCACCAGCCGGGACAGGGGCTCTGAAGCTTTCTTT.